Below are 13 T cell receptor beta chains sequenced from a single sample in a study of metastatic and nonmetastatic thyroid tumors. TCRdb reprocessed the PCR reads using MiXCR. This table has 30,000 to 40,000 clones, over 15% appearing once. The entire patient cohort was treatment-naive prior to thyroid surgery. Sequences were obtained from blood. The source is a male donor with papillary thyroid cancer or a benign thyroid nodule (not recorded which). Some clones in this sample may be carry-over from other donors' samples.

The chain joins TRBV12-3 or TRBV12-4 to TRBJ1-6, with 7 bases lining up with TRBD1. V lost 5 bases, J lost 7 bases, and 5 bases stayed unmatched. This CDR3 region has 14 residues. The CDR3 region has the DNA TGTGCCAGCAGTACAGGGGCGGGGAATTCACCCCTCCACTTT. It yields the protein CASSTGAGNSPLHF.

This clone was seen at least ten times. The chain couples TRBV4-2 to TRBJ2-5; 7 positions match TRBD1. Trimming removed 1 base from V and 3 bases from J; junction bases left unmatched: 2. The CDR3 is made up of 14 amino acids. From germline, CDR1 is LGHNA and CDR2 YNFKEQ. DNA of the CDR3: TGTGCCAGCAGCCAAGGACAGGGAAAAGAGACCCAGTACTTC. Its protein product is CASSQGQGKETQYF.

This clone was observed many times. The rearrangement joins TRBV11-3 to TRBJ2-1; 11 bases match TRBD2. The CDR3 has 15 amino acids. Germline V gives CDR1 SGHNT, CDR2 YENEEA. V gave up 1 base and J gave up 5 bases; unmatched junction bases: 1. The CDR3 sequence is CASSLGLAGHNEQFF. DNA of the CDR3: TGTGCCAGCAGCTTAGGACTAGCGGGGCACAATGAGCAGTTCTTC.

The rearrangement joins TRBV28 to TRBJ2-1; D may be TRBD1 (6 bases). The length of the CDR3 is 14 residues. Trimming shortened V by 6 bases and J by 6 bases, and 15 bases separated the two germline ends. Germline V lookup: CDR1 MDHEN, CDR2 SYDVKM. In DNA, the CDR3 is TGTGCCAGCAGAACTGACAGGTTTGGCAATGAGCAGTTCTTC. This encodes CASRTDRFGNEQFF.

Notes on this clone: A much larger clone sits a single nucleotide away, making a read error possible. This CDR3 is missing its conserved last phenylalanine or tryptophan, likely due to a read error. No DNA is shown, since the ends of the CDR3 on it are uncertain; the CDR3 is the one TCRdb lists. The V and J genes are TRBV5-1 and TRBJ1-2. The germline V gene encodes CDR1 SGHRS and CDR2 YFSETQ. Ends included, the CDR3 has 11 residues. The chain's CDR3 is CASRHAEGCTL.

The chain carries TRBV5-1 and TRBJ2-2, with a tentative D call TRBD1 (6 bases). This CDR3 has 16 amino acids. V lost 0 bases and J lost 2, with 11 bases in between. Germline V gives CDR1 SGHRS, CDR2 YFSETQ. Here the CDR3 DNA reads TGCGCCAGCAGCTTGGCCGGCAGGGGAAACACCGGGGAGCTGTTTTTT. Protein: CASSLAGRGNTGELFF.

Details on this clone: A read error may be the cause here, since a much bigger clone is one base away. The chain has TRBV5-6 and TRBJ2-5; possible D gene TRBD2, 6 bases. Germline CDR1 reads SGHDT; CDR2 reads YYEEEE. The germline V and J ends were trimmed by 4 bases and 5 bases, with 15 bases remaining between them. This CDR3 has 14 amino acids. The CDR3 protein is CASSNETSSETQYF. The CDR3 DNA is TGTGCCAGCAGCAACGAGACTAGTTCGGAGACCCAGTACTTC.

This clone has at least ten counts. The rearrangement links TRBV5-6 to TRBJ2-3; no reliable D call. V was trimmed by 1 base and J by 4 bases, leaving 10 bases between them. CDR3 length: 14 residues. From germline, CDR1 is SGHDT and CDR2 YYEEEE. Written as DNA, the CDR3 is TGTGCCAGCAGCTTGCCCTCGACCCCAGATACGCAGTATTTT. Protein sequence: CASSLPSTPDTQYF.

At least ten counts were recorded for this clone. V and J are TRBV19 and TRBJ1-4; no firm D call. Trimming took off 4 bases at V and 7 bases at J, with 10 bases between the two ends. This CDR3 comprises 13 residues. Germline V gives CDR1 LNHDA, CDR2 SQIVND (reference sequence). The CDR3: CASSTAQFEKLFF. The DNA of the CDR3 is TGTGCCAGTAGTACCGCTCAGTTTGAAAAACTGTTTTTT.

The table lists this clone with many counts. The chain is built from TRBV30 and TRBJ1-5; possible D gene TRBD1, 6 bases. Germline V gives CDR1 GTSNPN, CDR2 SVGIG (reference sequence). The CDR3 sequence is 16 residues long. The V and J ends lost 2 bases and 6 bases respectively, with 20 bases between them. The CDR3 bases are TGTGCCTGGAGTAGGGATCGGACAGTAACTTCTCAGCCCCAGCATTTT. It is translated as CAWSRDRTVTSQPQHF. Full variable domain (rest looked up from reference TRBV30 and TRBJ1-5): SQTIHQWPATLVQPVGSPLSLECTVEGTSNPNLYWYRQAAGRGLQLLFYSVGIGQISSEVPQNLSASRPQDRQFILSSKKLLLSDSGFYLCAWSRDRTVTSQPQHFGDGTRLSIL.

In its sample, this clone was seen a few times. The chain has TRBV2 and TRBJ2-3, with D possibly matching TRBD1 (5 bases). Per germline, CDR1 SNHLY and CDR2 FYNNEI. V was trimmed by 3 bases and J by 0 bases, leaving 10 bases between them. This CDR3 contains 15 residues. DNA for the CDR3: TGTGCCAGCAGTGACAGGGTTTCTAGCACAGATACGCAGTATTTT. The encoded protein is CASSDRVSSTDTQYF.

This clone was seen at least ten times. The rearrangement uses TRBV6-6 and TRBJ2-1; D is unclear. The CDR3 loop spans 12 amino acids. From germline, CDR1 is MNHNY and CDR2 SVGAGI (reference sequence). Trimming took off 2 bases at V and 8 bases at J, with 7 bases between the two ends. The CDR3 here is CASSYGPHEQFF. Written as DNA, the CDR3 is TGTGCCAGCAGTTACGGGCCCCATGAGCAGTTCTTC.

This clone was seen a handful of times. This clone may be a read error of a much larger clone one base away. J is TRBJ2-5 and V is TRBV7-6; no clear D. V was shortened by 3 bases and J by 7 bases, with 21 bases between the two germline ends. Germline V gives CDR1 SGHVS, CDR2 FNYEAQ. The CDR3 has 16 amino acids. The CDR3 sequence: CASSFPPSWTSTTQYF. The DNA of the CDR3 is TGTGCCAGCAGCTTCCCTCCCAGCTGGACGTCAACGACCCAGTACTTC.